This entry lists 6 T cell receptor beta chains sequenced from one sample in a study of blood T cell repertoires in COVID-19. The data were produced by immunoSEQ multiplex PCR, yet TCRdb's version contains in-frame clones alone and is incomplete. Altogether roughly 72,000 clones are present, roughly 88% being singletons, with the ten largest covering 45%. Specimen: peripheral blood. Receptors originate from a human donor in a cohort sampled during active COVID-19.

The V gene is TRBV2, the J gene TRBJ1-6; TRBD1 matches at 9 bases. Germline lookup yields CDR1 SNHLY and CDR2 FYNNEI. J lost 7 bases, V lost 11 bases, and 9 bases had no gene match. The length of the CDR3 is 14 residues. The DNA for the CDR3 is TGTGCCGGACAGGGGTTATTGTGGAATTCACCCCTCCACTTT. Amino acid sequence: CAGQGLLWNSPLHF.

The gene calls are TRBV5-1 and TRBJ2-7; D gene ambiguous. V was trimmed by 4 bases and J by 0 bases, leaving 11 bases between them. This CDR3 is 14 amino acids long. Looked up from germline, CDR1 is SGHRS and CDR2 is YFSETQ. CDR3 loop: CASSQLTSSYEQYF. Here the CDR3 DNA reads TGCGCCAGCAGCCAACTTACGAGCTCCTACGAGCAGTACTTC. Drawing the rest from reference TRBV5-1 and TRBJ2-7, the complete variable domain is KAGVTQTPRYLIKTRGQQVTLSCSPISGHRSVSWYQQTPGQGLQFLFEYFSETQRNKGNFPGRFSGRQFSNSRSEMNVSTLELGDSALYLCASSQLTSSYEQYFGPGTRLTVT.

This clone was seen just once. The chain links TRBV24-1 to TRBJ1-5; no clear D. The CDR3 extends over 13 amino acids. Trimming pared 2 bases from V and 7 bases from J, leaving 8 bases between. Germline lookup yields CDR1 KGHDR and CDR2 SFDVKD. CDR3 region: CATSDSVGQPQHF. As DNA, the CDR3 is TGTGCCACCAGTGATTCCGTTGGCCAGCCCCAGCATTTT.

V gene TRBV11-3 combines with J gene TRBJ2-5, with 15 positions matching TRBD2. The CDR3 runs to 18 residues. CDR1 and CDR2 from the germline V gene are SGHNT and YENEEA. J lost 1 base, V lost 5 bases, and 8 bases had no gene match. The DNA for the CDR3 is TGTGCCAGCAGCCCTAGCCGGGGACTAGCGGGGGGCCAAGAGACCCAGTACTTC. This gives the protein CASSPSRGLAGGQETQYF.

This clone has a single count. The chain is built from TRBV5-1 and TRBJ2-7; maybe TRBD2 (6 bases). The CDR3 is made up of 15 amino acids. In germline, CDR1 is SGHRS, CDR2 YFSETQ. Trimming took off 2 bases at V and 3 bases at J, with 15 bases between the two ends. Written as DNA, the CDR3 is TGCGCCAGCAGCTTAACGCGGGGAAACCTCTACGAGCAGTACTTC. As protein: CASSLTRGNLYEQYF.

This rearrangement joins TRBV6-5 to TRBJ1-4, with TRBD1 matching over 8 bases. The junction had 5 bases not matched to a gene; V was cut back by 5 bases and J by 3 bases. Germline V gives CDR1 MNHEY, CDR2 SVGAGI. The CDR3 runs 15 residues. The CDR3 sequence is CASSLQGAANEKLFF. CDR3 bases: TGTGCCAGCAGTCTCCAGGGGGCAGCTAATGAAAAACTGTTTTTT.